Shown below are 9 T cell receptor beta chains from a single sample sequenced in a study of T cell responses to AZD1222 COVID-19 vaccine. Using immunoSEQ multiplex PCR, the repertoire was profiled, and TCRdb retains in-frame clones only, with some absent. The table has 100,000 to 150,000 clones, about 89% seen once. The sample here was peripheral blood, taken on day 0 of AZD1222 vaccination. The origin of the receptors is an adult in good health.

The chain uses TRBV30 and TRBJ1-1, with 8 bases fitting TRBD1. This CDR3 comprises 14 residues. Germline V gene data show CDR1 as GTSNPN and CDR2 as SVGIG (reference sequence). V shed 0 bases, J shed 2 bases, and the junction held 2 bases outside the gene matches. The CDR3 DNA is TGTGCCTGGAGTGTAACAGGGGGAAACACTGAAGCTTTCTTT. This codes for CAWSVTGGNTEAFF.

CDR3 in DNA: TGTGCCAGCAGCTTGGGCCGGGACAGGAACACTGAAGCTTTCTTT. Translating it yields CASSLGRDRNTEAFF. The chain carries TRBV5-4 and TRBJ1-1; 7 bases map to TRBD1. V dropped 0 bases and J dropped 1; count of bases not matched to a gene: 3. CDR1 and CDR2 (germline): SGHNT, YYREEE (reference sequence). The CDR3 is 15 residues long.

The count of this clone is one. CDR3 sequence (DNA): TGTGCCAGCAGCCCCACAGGGGCGGGCGAGCAGTACTTC. Amino acid sequence: CASSPTGAGEQYF. The rearrangement links TRBV11-1 to TRBJ2-7; TRBD1 matches 7 bases. CDR1 is SGHAT and CDR2 is FQDESV in the germline V gene (reference sequence). The CDR3 has 13 residues. Trimming took 5 bases from V and 6 from J; bases not matched to a gene: 7.

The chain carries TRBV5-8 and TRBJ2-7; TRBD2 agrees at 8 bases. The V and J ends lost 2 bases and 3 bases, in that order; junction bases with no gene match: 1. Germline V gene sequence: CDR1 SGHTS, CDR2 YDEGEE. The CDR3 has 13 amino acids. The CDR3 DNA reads TGTGCCAGCAGCTTCGCGGGGGGCTACGAGCAGTACTTC. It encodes CASSFAGGYEQYF.

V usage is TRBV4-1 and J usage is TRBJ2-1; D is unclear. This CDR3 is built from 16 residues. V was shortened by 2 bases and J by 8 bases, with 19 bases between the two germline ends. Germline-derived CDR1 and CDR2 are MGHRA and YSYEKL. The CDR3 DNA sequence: TGCGCCAGCAGCCAACTAACTCTAGGAGTGTCCGATGAGCAGTTCTTC. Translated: CASSQLTLGVSDEQFF.

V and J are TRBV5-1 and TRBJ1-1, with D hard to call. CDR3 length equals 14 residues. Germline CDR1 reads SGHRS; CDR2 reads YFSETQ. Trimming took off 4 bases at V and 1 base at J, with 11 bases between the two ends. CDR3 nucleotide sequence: TGCGCCAGCAGCGACGGGTCCCCGAACACTGAAGCTTTCTTT. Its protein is CASSDGSPNTEAFF.

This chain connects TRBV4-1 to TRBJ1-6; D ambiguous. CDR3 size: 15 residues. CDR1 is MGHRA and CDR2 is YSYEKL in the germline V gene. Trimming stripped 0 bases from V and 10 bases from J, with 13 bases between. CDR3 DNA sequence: TGCGCCAGCAGCCAAGATTGGCAGTTTGGGTCACCCCTCCACTTT. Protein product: CASSQDWQFGSPLHF.

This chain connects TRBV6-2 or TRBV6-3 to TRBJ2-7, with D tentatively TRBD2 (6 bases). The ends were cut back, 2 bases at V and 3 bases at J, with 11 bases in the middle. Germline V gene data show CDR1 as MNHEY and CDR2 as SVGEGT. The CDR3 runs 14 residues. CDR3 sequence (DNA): TGTGCCAGCAGTTACCCGGGACTCCACTACGAGCAGTACTTC. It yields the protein CASSYPGLHYEQYF.

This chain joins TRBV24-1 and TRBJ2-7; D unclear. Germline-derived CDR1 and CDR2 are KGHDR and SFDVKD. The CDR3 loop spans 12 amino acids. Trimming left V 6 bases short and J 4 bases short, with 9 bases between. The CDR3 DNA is TGTGCCACCAGTTCTAGTGGGTACGAGCAGTACTTC. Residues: CATSSSGYEQYF.